Shown below are 2 T cell receptor beta chains from a single sample sequenced in a study of T cells after yellow fever vaccination. TCRdb re-called the 5' RACE reads through MiXCR, storing one row per CDR3 protein. The sample lists 13,000 or so distinct CDR3 sequences, roughly 4.6% seen once, with 51% in the top ten. Sequenced material: PBMCs, either bulk or a sorted T-cell subset (CD4+, CD8+, memory, or dextramer-sorted; not recorded which), taken 45 days after the yellow fever booster vaccination. All receptors come from a man younger than 45 who received the YFV17D yellow fever vaccine.

This clonotype was recorded many times. V and J are TRBV29-1 and TRBJ2-3, with TRBD2 identical over 9 bases. This CDR3 is 15 amino acids long. V lost 3 bases and J lost 4; bases outside the gene matches: 8. CDR1 and CDR2 from the germline V gene are SQVTM and ANQGSEA. The CDR3 DNA reads TGCAGCGTTGACAGAGCGGGAGGTATATCAGATACGCAGTATTTT. Encoded protein: CSVDRAGGISDTQYF.

The sample holds many counts of this clonotype. The gene calls are TRBV12-3 or TRBV12-4 and TRBJ2-1; 10 bases map to TRBD2. The CDR3 contains 15 residues. The V segment lost 3 bases and the J segment 4 bases; nucleotides outside the gene matches: 3. The CDR3 sequence: CASSLRTSGYNEQFF. DNA for the CDR3: TGTGCCAGCAGTTTGAGGACTAGCGGATACAATGAGCAGTTCTTC.